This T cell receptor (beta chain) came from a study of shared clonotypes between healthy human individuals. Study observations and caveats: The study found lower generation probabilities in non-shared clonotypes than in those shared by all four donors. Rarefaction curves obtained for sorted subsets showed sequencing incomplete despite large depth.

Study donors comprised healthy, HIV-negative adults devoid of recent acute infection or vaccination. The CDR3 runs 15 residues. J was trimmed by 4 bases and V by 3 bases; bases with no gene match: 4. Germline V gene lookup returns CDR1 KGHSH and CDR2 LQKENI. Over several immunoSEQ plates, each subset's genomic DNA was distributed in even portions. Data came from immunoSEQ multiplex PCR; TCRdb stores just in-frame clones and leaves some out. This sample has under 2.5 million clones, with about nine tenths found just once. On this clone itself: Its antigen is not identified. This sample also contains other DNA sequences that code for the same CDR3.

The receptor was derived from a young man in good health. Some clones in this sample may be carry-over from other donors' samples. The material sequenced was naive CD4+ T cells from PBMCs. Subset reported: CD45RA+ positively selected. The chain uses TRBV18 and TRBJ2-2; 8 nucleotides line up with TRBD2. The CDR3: CASSPGTRGTGELFF. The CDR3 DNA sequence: TGTGCCAGCTCACCCGGGACTAGAGGCACCGGGGAGCTGTTTTTT.